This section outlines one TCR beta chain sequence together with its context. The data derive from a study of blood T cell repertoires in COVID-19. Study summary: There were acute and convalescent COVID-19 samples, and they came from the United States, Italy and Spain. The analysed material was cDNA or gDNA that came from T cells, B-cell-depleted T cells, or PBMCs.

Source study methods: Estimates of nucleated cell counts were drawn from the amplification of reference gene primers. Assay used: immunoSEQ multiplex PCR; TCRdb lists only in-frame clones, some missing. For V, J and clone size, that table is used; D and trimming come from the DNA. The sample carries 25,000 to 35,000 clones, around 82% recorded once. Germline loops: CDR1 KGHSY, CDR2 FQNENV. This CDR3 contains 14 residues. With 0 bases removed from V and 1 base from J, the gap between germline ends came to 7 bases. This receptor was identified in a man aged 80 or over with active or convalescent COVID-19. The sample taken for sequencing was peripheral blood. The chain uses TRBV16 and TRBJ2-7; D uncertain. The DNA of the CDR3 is TGTGCCAGCAGCCAATCGAGGTTATCCTACGAGCAGTACTTC. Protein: CASSQSRLSYEQYF. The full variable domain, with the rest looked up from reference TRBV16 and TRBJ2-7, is GEEVAQTPKHLVRGEGQKAKLYCAPIKGHSYVFWYQQVLKNEFKFLISFQNENVFDETGMPKERFSAKCLPNSPCSLEIQATKLEDSAVYFCASSQSRLSYEQYFGPGTRLTVT.